This T cell receptor (beta chain) was recorded in a study of shared clonotypes between healthy human individuals. Overall study results and limits: The donor pool, a small one, limited the genetic and exposure-history diversity represented.

The input for sorted-subset replicate PCRs was approximately 200 ng DNA, about 30,000 T cell genomes. Per the original data handling: There were no quality scores in the junction-only immunoSEQ sequences, so filtering differed. TCRdb keeps only in-frame clones here, not all; method: immunoSEQ multiplex PCR. The D gene and trimming were derived from the DNA, and the V and J assignments and clone size from that table. Here the sample spans 2 million to 3 million clones, 90% to 95% being singletons. V lost 1 base and J 3 bases, leaving 4 bases between the germline ends. Germline-derived CDR1 and CDR2 are SGHTA and FQGNSA. There are 13 residues in the CDR3. In regard to this clone: Its specificity is unknown. Other DNA sequences within the sample encode an identical CDR3.

All the donors were Caucasian adults who lived in Nashville, Tennessee. What was sequenced was naive CD4+ T cells from PBMCs. The subset denotes: CD45RA+ positively selected. This chain links TRBV7-2 with TRBJ1-5; D is undetermined. This receptor was taken from a man younger than 30 in good health. Some clones in this sample may be carry-over from other donors' samples. For the CDR3, the DNA is TGTGCCAGCAGCTTAGAGGTCAATCAGCCCCAGCATTTT. Protein product: CASSLEVNQPQHF. The whole variable domain, filled in from reference TRBV7-2 and TRBJ1-5, reads GAGVSQSPSNKVTEKGKDVELRCDPISGHTALYWYRQSLGQGLEFLIYFQGNSAPDKSGLPSDRFSAERTGGSVSTLTIQRTQQEDSAVYLCASSLEVNQPQHFGDGTRLSIL.